This T cell receptor (beta chain) was obtained from a study of persistence of HIV-infected CD4 T cells. Study findings and constraints: TCRbeta richness was lower in CMV- and Gag-responding cells than in anti-CD3/anti-CD28-responding cells. Proviral oligoclonality tracked with TCR oligoclonality within the same sorted cells.

For this clone: Its specificity is unknown.

Cells were stimulated nonspecifically with anti-CD3/anti-CD28 magnetic beads. CD4+ T cells upregulating both CD40 ligand and CD69 were sorted as responding cells. Donors had CD4+ T cell counts above 400 cells/uL and were CMV-seropositive. Germline V gene sequence: CDR1 MNHNS, CDR2 SASEGT. The CDR3 has 15 amino acids. V was clipped by 1 base and J by 1 base, with 9 bases between them. The libraries were made with immunoSEQ version 4 in survey mode. Sequencing used immunoSEQ multiplex PCR; TCRdb keeps in-frame clones, though not all of them. This sample has about 51,000 clones; around 89% occur once, and the top ten carry about 3.1%.

This sequence was found in an adult woman with HIV who was CMV-seropositive. This sequence joins TRBV6-1 and TRBJ2-3, with a tentative D call TRBD2 (6 bases). The specimen comprised CD4+ T cells sorted from PBMCs after roughly 18-hour stimulation, sampled from a patient who received antiretroviral therapy. The CDR3 DNA is TGTGCCAGCAGTGAAGGCCCGGGGGGCACAGATACGCAGTATTTT. Translated, it gives CASSEGPGGTDTQYF.